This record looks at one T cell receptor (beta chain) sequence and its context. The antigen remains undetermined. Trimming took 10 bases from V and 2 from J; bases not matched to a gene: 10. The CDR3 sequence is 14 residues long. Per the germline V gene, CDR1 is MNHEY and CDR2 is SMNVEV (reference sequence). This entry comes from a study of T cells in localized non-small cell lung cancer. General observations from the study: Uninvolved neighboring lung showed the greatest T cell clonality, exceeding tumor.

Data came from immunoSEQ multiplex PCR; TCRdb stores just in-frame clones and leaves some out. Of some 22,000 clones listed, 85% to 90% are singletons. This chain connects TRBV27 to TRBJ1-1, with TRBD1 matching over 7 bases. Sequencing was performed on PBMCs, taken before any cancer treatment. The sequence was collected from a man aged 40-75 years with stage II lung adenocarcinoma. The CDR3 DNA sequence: TGTGCCACCAAACCGACAGGGATTAACACTGAAGCTTTCTTT. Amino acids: CATKPTGINTEAFF.